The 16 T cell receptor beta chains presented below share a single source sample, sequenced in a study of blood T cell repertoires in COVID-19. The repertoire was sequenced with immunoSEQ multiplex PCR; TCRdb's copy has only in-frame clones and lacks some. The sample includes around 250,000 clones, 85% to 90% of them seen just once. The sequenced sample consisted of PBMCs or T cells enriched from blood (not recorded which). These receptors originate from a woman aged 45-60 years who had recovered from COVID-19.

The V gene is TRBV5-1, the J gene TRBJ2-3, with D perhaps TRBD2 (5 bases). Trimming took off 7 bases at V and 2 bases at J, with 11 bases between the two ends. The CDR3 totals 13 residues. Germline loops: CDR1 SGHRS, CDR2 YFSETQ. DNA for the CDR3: TGCGCCAGCGGGAGTGCGTACACAGATACGCAGTATTTT. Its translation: CASGSAYTDTQYF.

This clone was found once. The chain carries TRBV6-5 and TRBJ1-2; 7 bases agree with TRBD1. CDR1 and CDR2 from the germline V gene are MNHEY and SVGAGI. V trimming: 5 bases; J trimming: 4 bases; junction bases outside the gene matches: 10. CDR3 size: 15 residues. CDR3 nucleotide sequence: TGTGCCAGCAGTAATCGTACAGGGGCGCGCTATGGCTACACCTTC. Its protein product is CASSNRTGARYGYTF.

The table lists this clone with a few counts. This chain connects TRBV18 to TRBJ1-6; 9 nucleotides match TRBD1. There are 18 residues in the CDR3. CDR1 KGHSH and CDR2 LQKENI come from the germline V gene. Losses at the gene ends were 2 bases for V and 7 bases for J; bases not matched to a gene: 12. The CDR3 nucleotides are TGTGCCAGCTCACCATCGGACAGGGGAGGTTTTCCAAATTCACCCCTCCACTTT. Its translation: CASSPSDRGGFPNSPLHF.

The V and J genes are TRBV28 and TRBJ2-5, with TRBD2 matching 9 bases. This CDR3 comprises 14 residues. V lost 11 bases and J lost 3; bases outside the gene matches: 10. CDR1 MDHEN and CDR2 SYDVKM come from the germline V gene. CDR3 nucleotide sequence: TGTGCCTCCGCGGGAGGGCCTGGAAAAGAGACCCAGTACTTC. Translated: CASAGGPGKETQYF.

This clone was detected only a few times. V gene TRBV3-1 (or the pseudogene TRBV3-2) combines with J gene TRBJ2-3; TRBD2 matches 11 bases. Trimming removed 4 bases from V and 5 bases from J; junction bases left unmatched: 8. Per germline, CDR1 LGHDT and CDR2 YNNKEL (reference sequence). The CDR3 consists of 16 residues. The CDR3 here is CASSRGLAGLGDTQYF. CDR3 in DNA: TGTGCCAGCAGCCGAGGACTAGCGGGCTTGGGAGATACGCAGTATTTT.

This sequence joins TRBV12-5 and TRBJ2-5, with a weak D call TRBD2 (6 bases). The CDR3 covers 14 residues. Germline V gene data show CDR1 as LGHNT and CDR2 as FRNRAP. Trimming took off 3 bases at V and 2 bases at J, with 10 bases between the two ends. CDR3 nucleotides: TGTGCTAGTGGTTTCGGAGGGCTACAAGAGACCCAGTACTTC. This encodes CASGFGGLQETQYF.

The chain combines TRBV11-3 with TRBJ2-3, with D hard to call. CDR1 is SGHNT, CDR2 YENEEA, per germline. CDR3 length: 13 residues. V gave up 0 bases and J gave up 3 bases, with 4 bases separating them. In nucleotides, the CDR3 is TGTGCCAGCAGCTTAGATAGTACAGATACGCAGTATTTT. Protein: CASSLDSTDTQYF.

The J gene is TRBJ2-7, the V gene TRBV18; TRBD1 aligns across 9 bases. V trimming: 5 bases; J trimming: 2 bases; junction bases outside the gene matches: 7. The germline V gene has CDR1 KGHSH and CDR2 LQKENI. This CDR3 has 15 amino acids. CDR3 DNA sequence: TGTGCCAGCTCATCTTCAGGGGACAGGGCCTACGAGCAGTACTTC. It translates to CASSSSGDRAYEQYF.

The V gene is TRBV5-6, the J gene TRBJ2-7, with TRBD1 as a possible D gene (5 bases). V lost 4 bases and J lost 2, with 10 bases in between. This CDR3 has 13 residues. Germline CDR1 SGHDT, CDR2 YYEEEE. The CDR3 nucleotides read TGTGCCAGCAGCCCGGACACCACCTACGAGCAGTACTTC. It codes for CASSPDTTYEQYF. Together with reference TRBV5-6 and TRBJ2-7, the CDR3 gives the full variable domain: DAGVTQSPTHLIKTRGQQVTLRCSPKSGHDTVSWYQQALGQGPQFIFQYYEEEERQRGNFPDRFSGHQFPNYSSELNVNALLLGDSALYLCASSPDTTYEQYFGPGTRLTVT.

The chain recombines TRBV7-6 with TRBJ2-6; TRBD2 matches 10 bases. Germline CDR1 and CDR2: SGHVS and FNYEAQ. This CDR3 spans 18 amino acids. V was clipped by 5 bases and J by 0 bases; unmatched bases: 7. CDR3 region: CASSPGTSVNSGANVLTF. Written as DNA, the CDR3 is TGTGCCAGCAGCCCCGGGACTAGCGTAAACTCTGGGGCCAACGTCCTGACTTTC.

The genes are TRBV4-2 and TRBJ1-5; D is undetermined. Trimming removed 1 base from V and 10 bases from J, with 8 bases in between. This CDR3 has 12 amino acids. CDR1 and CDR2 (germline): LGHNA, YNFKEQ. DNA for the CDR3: TGTGCCAGCAGCCAAGTTGGCCGTCCCCAGCATTTT. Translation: CASSQVGRPQHF.

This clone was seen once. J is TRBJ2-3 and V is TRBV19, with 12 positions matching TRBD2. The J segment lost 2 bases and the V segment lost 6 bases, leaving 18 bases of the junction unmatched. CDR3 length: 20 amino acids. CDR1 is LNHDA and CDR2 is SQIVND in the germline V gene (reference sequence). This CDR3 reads CASSRKAPQLAGGYTDTQYF. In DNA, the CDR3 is TGTGCCAGTAGCAGAAAGGCCCCCCAACTAGCGGGAGGCTACACAGATACGCAGTATTTT.

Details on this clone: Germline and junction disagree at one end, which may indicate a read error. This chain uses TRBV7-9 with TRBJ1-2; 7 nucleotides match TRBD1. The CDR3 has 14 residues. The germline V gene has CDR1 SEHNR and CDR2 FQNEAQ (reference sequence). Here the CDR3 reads CASSHMNAGQPHPF. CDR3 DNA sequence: TGTGCCAGCAGCCATATGAACGCGGGACAGCCGCACCCCTTC.

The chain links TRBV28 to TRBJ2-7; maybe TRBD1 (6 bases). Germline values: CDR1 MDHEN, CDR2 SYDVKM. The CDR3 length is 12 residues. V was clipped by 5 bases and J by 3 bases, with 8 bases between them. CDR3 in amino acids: CASSRRGYEQYF. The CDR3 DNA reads TGTGCCAGCAGTCGCAGGGGCTACGAGCAGTACTTC. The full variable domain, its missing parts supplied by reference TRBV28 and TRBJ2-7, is DVKVTQSSRYLVKRTGEKVFLECVQDMDHENMFWYRQDPGLGLRLIYFSYDVKMKEKGDIPEGYSVSREKKERFSLILESASTNQTSMYLCASSRRGYEQYFGPGTRLTVT.

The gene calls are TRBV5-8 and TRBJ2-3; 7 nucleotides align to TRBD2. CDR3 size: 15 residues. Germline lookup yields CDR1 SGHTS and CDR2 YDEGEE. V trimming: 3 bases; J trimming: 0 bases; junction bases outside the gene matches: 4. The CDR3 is CASSSLLASTDTQYF. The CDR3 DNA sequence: TGTGCCAGCAGCTCGTTACTAGCGAGCACAGATACGCAGTATTTT. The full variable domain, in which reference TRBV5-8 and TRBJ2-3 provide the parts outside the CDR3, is EAGVTQSPTHLIKTRGQQATLRCSPISGHTSVYWYQQALGLGLQFLLWYDEGEERNRGNFPPRFSGRQFPNYSSELNVNALELEDSALYLCASSSLLASTDTQYFGPGTRLTVL.

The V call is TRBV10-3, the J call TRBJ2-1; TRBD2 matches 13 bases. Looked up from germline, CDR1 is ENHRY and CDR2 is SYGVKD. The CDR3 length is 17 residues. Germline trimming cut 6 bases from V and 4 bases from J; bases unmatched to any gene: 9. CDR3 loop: CAISGTSGVGRYNEQFF. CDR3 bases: TGTGCCATCAGCGGGACTAGCGGGGTGGGGCGGTACAATGAGCAGTTCTTC.